One T cell receptor beta chain is described in this entry. Its antigen is unknown. The data derive from a study of blood T cells in healthy people across ages. Study-wide findings and caveats: Roughly linear declines in TCR beta diversity per million T cells occurred with age. Higher diversity and more naive CD4+ cells were features of long-lived donors, compared to aged donors.

Through a sample-barcoded 5' primer and a J-beta primer mix, a second PCR was run for about 6 to 11 cycles. Each CDR3 protein is one row after TCRdb ran MiXCR on the 5' RACE reads. The sample yields approximately 1.5 million distinct CDR3 sequences, 30% to 40% seen once. Total RNA extracted from each sample amounted to at least 5 micrograms. The CDR3 has 17 amino acids. J was trimmed by 1 base and V by 4 bases; bases with no gene match: 12. Germline V gene sequence: CDR1 SGHRS, CDR2 YFSETQ. The chain employs TRBV5-1 and TRBJ2-5, with 8 bases fitting TRBD1. Sequenced material: blood. This sequence originates from a woman between 25 and 40 years old in good health. CDR3 sequence (DNA): TGCGCCAGCAGCATCGGACAGGGCGTAAAAATCCAAGAGACCCAGTACTTC. The encoded protein is CASSIGQGVKIQETQYF.